This T cell receptor beta chain derives from a study of blood T cells in healthy people across ages. Concerning this clonotype: What it binds is unknown.

PBMCs, at least 6.5 million per sample, were isolated. Overall study findings and caveats: Unknown CMV status may confound age-related changes in expanded clones.

Next came a second PCR, run for about 7 to 12 cycles, which used a sample-barcoded 5' primer along with a J-beta primer mix. TCRdb used MiXCR to reprocess the 5' RACE reads, holding one entry per CDR3 protein. Among approximately 780,000 distinct CDR3 sequences, around 24% were seen once, and the ten largest hold 3%. CDR1 and CDR2 from the germline V gene are SGHDN and FVKESK. The CDR3 sequence is 16 residues long. These records were also assigned to another study, of T cells of mothers and their children.

The V and J genes are TRBV14 and TRBJ2-5, with TRBD2 matching over 9 bases. The J call is doubtful: the DNA matches TRBJ2-1 better. The source is a boy younger than 18 in good health. Input material: blood. The CDR3 DNA is TGTGCCAGCAGCCAAGAGAGCTGGCGGGGGGGCAGTGAGCAGTTCTTC. Residues: CASSQESWRGGSEQFF.